This T cell receptor beta chain was sequenced in a study of PD-1 blockade in classical Hodgkin lymphoma. Study at large: Administration of nivolumab to patients was at 3 mg/kg intravenously every 2 weeks.

Profiling relied on immunoSEQ multiplex PCR, and the TCRdb table lists in-frame clones only, not all of them. The sample includes about 98,000 clones, 80% to 95% seen only once; the top ten take 2.8%. On this clone: Its target is not known.

All trial patients relapsed after autologous stem cell transplantation. Classifying best responses yielded complete response, partial response or progressive disease. V shed 2 bases and J 0 bases; nucleotides not matched to a gene: 3. Per the germline V gene, CDR1 is SGHDT and CDR2 is YYEEEE. This CDR3 spans 16 amino acids. Study-level points and caveats: CD4+ TCR diversity, unlike CD8+, rose significantly by C4D1.

This chain joins TRBV5-6 and TRBJ1-4; 8 nucleotides agree with TRBD1. The source is a human donor with classical Hodgkin lymphoma. The sequenced sample was peripheral blood mononuclear cells (PBMCs), obtained at baseline. The CDR3 coding sequence is TGTGCCAGCAGCTTCGGGACAGGAGCAACTAATGAAAAACTGTTTTTT. Translated: CASSFGTGATNEKLFF.